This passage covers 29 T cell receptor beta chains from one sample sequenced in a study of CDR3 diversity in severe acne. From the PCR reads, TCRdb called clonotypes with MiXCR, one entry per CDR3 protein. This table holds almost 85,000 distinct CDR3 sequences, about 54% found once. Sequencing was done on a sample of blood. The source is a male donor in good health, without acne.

CDR3 loop: CASSLARAGYEQYF. DNA for the CDR3: TGTGCCAGCTCCCTTGCCAGGGCAGGGTACGAGCAGTACTTC. This sequence joins TRBV12-3 or TRBV12-4 and TRBJ2-7; a possible D gene is TRBD1 (5 bases). This CDR3 region has 14 residues. V was clipped by 8 bases and J by 4 bases, with 18 bases between them.

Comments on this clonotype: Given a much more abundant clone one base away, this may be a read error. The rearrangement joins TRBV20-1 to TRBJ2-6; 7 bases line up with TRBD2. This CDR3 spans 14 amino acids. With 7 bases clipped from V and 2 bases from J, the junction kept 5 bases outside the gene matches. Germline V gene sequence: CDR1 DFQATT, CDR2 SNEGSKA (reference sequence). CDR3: CSVPRGTGANVLTF. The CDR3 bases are TGCAGTGTGCCGCGGGGGACTGGGGCCAACGTCCTGACTTTC.

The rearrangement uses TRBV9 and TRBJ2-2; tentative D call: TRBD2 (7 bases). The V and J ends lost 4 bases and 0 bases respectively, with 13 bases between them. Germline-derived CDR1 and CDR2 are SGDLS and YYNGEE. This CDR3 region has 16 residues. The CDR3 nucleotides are TGTGCCAGCAGCCCCCGGGGGGCCGCGAACACCGGGGAGCTGTTTTTT. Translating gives CASSPRGAANTGELFF. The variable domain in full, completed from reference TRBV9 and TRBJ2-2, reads DSGVTQTPKHLITATGQRVTLRCSPRSGDLSVYWYQQSLDQGLQFLIQYYNGEERAKGNILERFSAQQFPDLHSELNLSSLELGDSALYFCASSPRGAANTGELFFGEGSRLTVL.

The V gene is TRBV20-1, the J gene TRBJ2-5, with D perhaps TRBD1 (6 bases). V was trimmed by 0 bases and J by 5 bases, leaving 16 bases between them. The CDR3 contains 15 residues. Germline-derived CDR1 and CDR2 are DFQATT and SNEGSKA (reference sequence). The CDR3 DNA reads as TGCAGTGCTAGAGATTCTGGGGGCAGGGACGAGACCCAGTACTTC. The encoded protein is CSARDSGGRDETQYF.

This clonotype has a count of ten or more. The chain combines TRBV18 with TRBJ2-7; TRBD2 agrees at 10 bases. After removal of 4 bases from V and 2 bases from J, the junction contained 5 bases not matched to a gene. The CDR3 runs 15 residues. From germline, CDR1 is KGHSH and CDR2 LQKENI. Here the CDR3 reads CASSHPSGGTYEQYF. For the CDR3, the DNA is TGTGCCAGCTCACATCCTAGCGGGGGAACCTACGAGCAGTACTTC.

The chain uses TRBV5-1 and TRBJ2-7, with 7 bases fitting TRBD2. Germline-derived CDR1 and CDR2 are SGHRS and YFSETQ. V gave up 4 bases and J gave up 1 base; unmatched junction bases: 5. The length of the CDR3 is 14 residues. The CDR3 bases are TGCGCCAGCAGCCAGGAGCGGGGTTCCTACGAGCAGTACTTC. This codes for CASSQERGSYEQYF. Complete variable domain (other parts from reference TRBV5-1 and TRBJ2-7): KAGVTQTPRYLIKTRGQQVTLSCSPISGHRSVSWYQQTPGQGLQFLFEYFSETQRNKGNFPGRFSGRQFSNSRSEMNVSTLELGDSALYLCASSQERGSYEQYFGPGTRLTVT.

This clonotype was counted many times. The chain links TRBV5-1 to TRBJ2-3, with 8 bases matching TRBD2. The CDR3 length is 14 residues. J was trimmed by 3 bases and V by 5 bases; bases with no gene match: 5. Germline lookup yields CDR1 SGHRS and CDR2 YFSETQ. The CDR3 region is CASRTGGGTDTQYF. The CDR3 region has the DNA TGCGCCAGCAGGACGGGGGGGGGGACAGATACGCAGTATTTT. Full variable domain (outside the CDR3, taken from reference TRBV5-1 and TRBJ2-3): KAGVTQTPRYLIKTRGQQVTLSCSPISGHRSVSWYQQTPGQGLQFLFEYFSETQRNKGNFPGRFSGRQFSNSRSEMNVSTLELGDSALYLCASRTGGGTDTQYFGPGTRLTVL.

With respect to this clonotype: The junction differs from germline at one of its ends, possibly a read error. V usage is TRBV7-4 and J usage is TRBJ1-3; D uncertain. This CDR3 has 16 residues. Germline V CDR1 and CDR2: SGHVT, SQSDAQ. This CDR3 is CASSQGGPSSGNTIYF. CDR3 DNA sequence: TGCGCCAGCAGCCAAGGCGGCCCGAGCTCTGGAAACACCATATATTTT.

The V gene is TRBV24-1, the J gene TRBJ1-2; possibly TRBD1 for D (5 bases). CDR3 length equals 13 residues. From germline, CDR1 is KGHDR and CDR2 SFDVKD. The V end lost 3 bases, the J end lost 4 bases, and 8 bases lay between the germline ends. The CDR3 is CATSDGGVYGYTF. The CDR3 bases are TGTGCCACCAGTGATGGGGGGGTCTATGGCTACACCTTC.

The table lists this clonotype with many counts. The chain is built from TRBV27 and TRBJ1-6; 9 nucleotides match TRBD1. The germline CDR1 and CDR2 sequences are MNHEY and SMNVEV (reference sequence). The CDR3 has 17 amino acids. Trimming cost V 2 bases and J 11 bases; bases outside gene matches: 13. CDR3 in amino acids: CASSLTGTGMMAPPLHF. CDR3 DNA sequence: TGTGCCAGCAGTTTAACCGGGACAGGGATGATGGCACCACCCCTCCACTTT.

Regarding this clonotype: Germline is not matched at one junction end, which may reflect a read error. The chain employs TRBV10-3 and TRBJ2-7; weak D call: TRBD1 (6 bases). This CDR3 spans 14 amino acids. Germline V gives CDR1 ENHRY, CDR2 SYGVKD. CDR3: CAIRPDRTAYGQYF. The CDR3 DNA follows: TGTGCCATCAGGCCCGACAGGACGGCCTACGGGCAGTACTTC.

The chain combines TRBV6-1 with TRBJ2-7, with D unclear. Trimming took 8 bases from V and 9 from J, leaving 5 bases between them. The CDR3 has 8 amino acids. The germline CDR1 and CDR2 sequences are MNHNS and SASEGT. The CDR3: CASAWQYF. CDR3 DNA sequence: TGTGCCAGCGCTTGGCAGTACTTC.

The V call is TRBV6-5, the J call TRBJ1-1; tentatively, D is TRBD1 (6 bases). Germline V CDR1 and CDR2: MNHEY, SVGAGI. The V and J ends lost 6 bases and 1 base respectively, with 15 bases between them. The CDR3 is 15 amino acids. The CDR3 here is CASRREGGTNTEAFF. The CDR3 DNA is TGTGCCAGCAGACGAGAGGGGGGCACGAACACTGAAGCTTTCTTT.

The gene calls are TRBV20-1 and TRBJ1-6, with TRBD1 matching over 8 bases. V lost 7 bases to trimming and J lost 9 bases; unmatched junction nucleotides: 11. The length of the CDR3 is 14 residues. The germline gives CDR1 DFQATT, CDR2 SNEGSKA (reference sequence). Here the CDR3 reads CSGKTGEGSSPLHF. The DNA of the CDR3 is TGCAGTGGCAAGACAGGGGAGGGTAGTTCACCCCTCCACTTT.

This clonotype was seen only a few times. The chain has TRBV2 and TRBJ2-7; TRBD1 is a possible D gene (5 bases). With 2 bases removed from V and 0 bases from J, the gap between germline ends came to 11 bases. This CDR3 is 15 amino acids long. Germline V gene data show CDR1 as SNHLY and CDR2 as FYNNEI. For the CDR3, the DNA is TGTGCCAGCAGTGAAAGGGGCGGCGGCTCCTACGAGCAGTACTTC. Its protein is CASSERGGGSYEQYF.

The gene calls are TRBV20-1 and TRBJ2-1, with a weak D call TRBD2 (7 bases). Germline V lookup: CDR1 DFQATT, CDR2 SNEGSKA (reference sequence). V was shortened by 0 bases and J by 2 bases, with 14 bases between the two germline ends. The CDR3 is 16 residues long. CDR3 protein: CSARDRGASPYNEQFF. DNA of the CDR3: TGCAGTGCTAGAGATCGGGGGGCTAGCCCCTACAATGAGCAGTTCTTC.

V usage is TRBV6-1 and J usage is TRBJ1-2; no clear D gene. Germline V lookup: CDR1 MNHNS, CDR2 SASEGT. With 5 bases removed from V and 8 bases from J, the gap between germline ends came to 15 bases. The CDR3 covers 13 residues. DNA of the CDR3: TGTGCCAGCAGTTATAAAGGTCGTAGAGGCTACACCTTC. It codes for CASSYKGRRGYTF.

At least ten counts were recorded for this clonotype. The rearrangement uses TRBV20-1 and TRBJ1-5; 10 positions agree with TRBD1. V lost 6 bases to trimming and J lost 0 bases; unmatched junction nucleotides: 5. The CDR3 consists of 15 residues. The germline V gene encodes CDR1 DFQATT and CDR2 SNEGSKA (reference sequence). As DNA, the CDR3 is TGCAGTGCCCCGACAGGGGGCAATAGCAATCAGCCCCAGCATTTT. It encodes CSAPTGGNSNQPQHF.

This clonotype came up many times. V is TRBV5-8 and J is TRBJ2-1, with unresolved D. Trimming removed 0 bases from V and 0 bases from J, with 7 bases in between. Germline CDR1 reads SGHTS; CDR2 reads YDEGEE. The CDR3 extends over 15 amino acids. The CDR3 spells CASSLGGTSYNEQFF. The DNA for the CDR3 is TGTGCCAGCAGCTTGGGGGGAACCTCCTACAATGAGCAGTTCTTC.

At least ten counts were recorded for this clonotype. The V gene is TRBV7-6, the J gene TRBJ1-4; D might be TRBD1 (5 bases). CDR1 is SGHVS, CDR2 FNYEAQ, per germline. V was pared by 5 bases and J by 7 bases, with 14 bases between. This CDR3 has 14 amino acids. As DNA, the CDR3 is TGTGCCAGCAGCACACAGGTGCGGCCTGAAAAACTGTTTTTT. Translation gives CASSTQVRPEKLFF. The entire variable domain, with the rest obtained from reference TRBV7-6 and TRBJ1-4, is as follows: GAGVSQSPRYKVTKRGQDVALRCDPISGHVSLYWYRQALGQGPEFLTYFNYEAQQDKSGLPNDRFSAERPEGSISTLTIQRTEQRDSAMYRCASSTQVRPEKLFFGSGTQLSVL.

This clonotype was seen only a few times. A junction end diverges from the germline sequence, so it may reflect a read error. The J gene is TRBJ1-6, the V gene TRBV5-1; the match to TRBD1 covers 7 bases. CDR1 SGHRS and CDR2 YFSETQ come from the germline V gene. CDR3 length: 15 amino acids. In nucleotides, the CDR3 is TGTGCCAGCAGCTCGGCCGACAGGGCAGGTTCACCCCTCCACTTT. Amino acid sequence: CASSSADRAGSPLHF.

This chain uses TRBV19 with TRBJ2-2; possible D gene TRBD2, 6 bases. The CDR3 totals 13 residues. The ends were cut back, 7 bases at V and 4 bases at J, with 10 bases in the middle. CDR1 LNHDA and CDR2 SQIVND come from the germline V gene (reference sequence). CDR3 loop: CASTAGSTGELFF. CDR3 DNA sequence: TGTGCCAGTACCGCGGGGAGCACCGGGGAGCTGTTTTTT.

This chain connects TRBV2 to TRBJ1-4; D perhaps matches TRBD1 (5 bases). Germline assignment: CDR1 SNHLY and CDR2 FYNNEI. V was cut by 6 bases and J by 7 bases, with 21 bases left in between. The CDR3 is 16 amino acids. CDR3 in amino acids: CASSPGPSVRGEKLFF. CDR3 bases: TGTGCCAGCAGCCCCGGGCCCTCTGTTAGGGGTGAAAAACTGTTTTTT.

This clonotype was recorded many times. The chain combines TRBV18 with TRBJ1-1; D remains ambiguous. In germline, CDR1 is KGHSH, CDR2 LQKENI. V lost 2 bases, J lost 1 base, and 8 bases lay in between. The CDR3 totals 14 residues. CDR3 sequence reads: CASSPMTENTEAFF. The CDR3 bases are TGTGCCAGCTCACCAATGACCGAGAACACTGAAGCTTTCTTT.

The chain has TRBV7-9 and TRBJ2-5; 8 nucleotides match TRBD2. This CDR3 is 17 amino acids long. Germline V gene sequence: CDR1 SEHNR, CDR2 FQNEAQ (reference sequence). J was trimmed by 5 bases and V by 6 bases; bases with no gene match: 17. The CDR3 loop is CASRGRGSGIRKETQYF. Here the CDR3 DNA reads TGTGCCAGCAGGGGCCGGGGTAGCGGGATACGGAAGGAGACCCAGTACTTC.

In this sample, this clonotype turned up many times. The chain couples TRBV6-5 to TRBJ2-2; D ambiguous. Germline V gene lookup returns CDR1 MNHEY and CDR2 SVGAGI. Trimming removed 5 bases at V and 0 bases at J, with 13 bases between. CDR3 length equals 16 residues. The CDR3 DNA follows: TGTGCCAGCAGTCGCTCCGGGCCCACGAACACCGGGGAGCTGTTTTTT. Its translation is CASSRSGPTNTGELFF.

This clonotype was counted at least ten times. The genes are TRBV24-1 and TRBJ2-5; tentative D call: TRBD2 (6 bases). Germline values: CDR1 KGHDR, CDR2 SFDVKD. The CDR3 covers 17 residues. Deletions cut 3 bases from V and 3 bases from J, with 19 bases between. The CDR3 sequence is CATSDQGLSPPKETQYF. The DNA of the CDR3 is TGTGCCACCAGTGATCAAGGACTAAGCCCTCCGAAAGAGACCCAGTACTTC.

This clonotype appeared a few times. DNA of the CDR3: TGTGCCAGCAGCTCCCTGGACTATGTTGGAAACACCATATATTTT. This sequence encodes CASSSLDYVGNTIYF. This chain links TRBV13 with TRBJ1-3, with D uncertain. Trimming stripped 4 bases from V and 3 bases from J, with 13 bases between. This CDR3 is built from 15 residues. Germline V gives CDR1 PRHDT, CDR2 FYEKMQ (reference sequence).

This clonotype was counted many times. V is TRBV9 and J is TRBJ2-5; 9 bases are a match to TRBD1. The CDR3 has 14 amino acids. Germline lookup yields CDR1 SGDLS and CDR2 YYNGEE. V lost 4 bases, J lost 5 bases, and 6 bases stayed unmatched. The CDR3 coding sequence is TGTGCCAGCAGCCCAACAGGGGGCGGCGAGACCCAGTACTTC. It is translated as CASSPTGGGETQYF.